This entry lists 13 T cell receptor beta chains sequenced from one sample in a study of CD8 T cells in ankylosing spondylitis. From the 5' RACE reads, TCRdb called clonotypes with MiXCR, one entry per CDR3 protein. This table has 200,000 or so distinct CDR3 sequences, 10% to 15% appearing once. The specimen was blood, either unsorted or a sorted T cell fraction (not recorded which). The receptors shown here come from a female donor with ankylosing spondylitis or in good health (not recorded which).

The V call is TRBV9, the J call TRBJ2-7; 8 nucleotides align to TRBD2. This CDR3 region has 15 residues. With V trimmed by 4 bases and J by 3 bases, 9 bases remained unmatched. CDR1 and CDR2 (germline): SGDLS, YYNGEE. CDR3 amino acids: CASSPQAGAVYEQYF. The CDR3 DNA follows: TGTGCCAGCAGCCCCCAAGCGGGGGCCGTCTACGAGCAGTACTTC.

The chain couples TRBV3-1 to TRBJ2-2, with TRBD1 identical over 7 bases. Germline CDR1 and CDR2: LGHDT and YNNKEL (reference sequence). J was trimmed by 4 bases and V by 5 bases; bases with no gene match: 13. The CDR3 is made up of 17 amino acids. This CDR3 reads CASSGQSGTATTGELFF. The CDR3 nucleotides read TGTGCCAGCAGCGGCCAGTCCGGGACAGCAACCACCGGGGAGCTGTTTTTT.

This clonotype was recorded many times. The chain is built from TRBV12-3 or TRBV12-4 and TRBJ2-3; D is unresolved. The CDR3 extends over 13 amino acids. Trimming cost V 0 bases and J 6 bases, with 7 bases left between them. This CDR3 reads CASSLAQPDTQYF. The CDR3 DNA sequence: TGTGCCAGCAGTTTAGCCCAGCCGGATACGCAGTATTTT.

This clonotype was seen many times. The chain employs TRBV5-1 and TRBJ2-3; TRBD2 might be the D (5 bases). Per germline, CDR1 SGHRS and CDR2 YFSETQ. The CDR3 consists of 17 residues. The V end lost 4 bases, the J end lost 1 base, and 19 bases lay between the germline ends. Written as DNA, the CDR3 is TGCGCCAGCAGCCGGGAAGGTCACAGCACGGGCACAGATACGCAGTATTTT. Amino acid sequence: CASSREGHSTGTDTQYF.

The sample holds a few counts of this clonotype. The rearrangement joins TRBV6-4 to TRBJ2-6; D unclear. This CDR3 is built from 14 residues. Germline loops: CDR1 MRHNA, CDR2 SNTAGT. Trimming shortened V by 3 bases and J by 0 bases, and 3 bases separated the two germline ends. The CDR3: CASSEISGANVLTF. The CDR3 nucleotides read TGTGCCAGCAGTGAAATCTCTGGGGCCAACGTCCTGACTTTC.

With respect to this clonotype: A much more abundant neighbour one base away suggests this may be a read error. The chain is built from TRBV7-2 and TRBJ1-2; 7 bases align to TRBD1. The CDR3 loop spans 15 amino acids. Germline V gene lookup returns CDR1 SGHTA and CDR2 FQGNSA. The CDR3 loop is CVSSTQGGANYGYTF. Here the CDR3 DNA reads TGTGTCAGCAGCACCCAGGGGGGGGCTAACTATGGCTACACCTTC.

There are many counts of this clonotype. The V call is TRBV29-1, the J call TRBJ2-1; no reliable D call. This CDR3 contains 12 residues. Germline V gene data show CDR1 as SQVTM and CDR2 as ANQGSEA. Trimming shortened V by 7 bases and J by 7 bases, and 14 bases separated the two germline ends. The CDR3 sequence: CSGRPDANEQFF. The CDR3 DNA reads as TGCAGCGGCCGTCCCGACGCGAATGAGCAGTTCTTC.

A few counts support this clonotype. This CDR3 is CASSAPLANALAKNIQYF. Here the CDR3 DNA reads TGTGCCAGCAGTGCCCCACTAGCGAACGCCTTAGCCAAAAACATTCAGTACTTC. V and J are TRBV6-2 or TRBV6-3 and TRBJ2-4, with 7 bases fitting TRBD2. The CDR3 length is 18 residues. Trimming at V came to 5 bases and at J to 0 bases, leaving 13 bases not matched to a gene. The germline gives CDR1 MNHEY, CDR2 SVGEGT.

This clonotype showed up just a few times. The genes are TRBV7-2 and TRBJ2-7, with a possible D match to TRBD2 (5 bases). CDR3 length: 12 residues. The V end was cut by 2 bases, the J end by 9 bases, with 11 bases between. The germline CDR1 and CDR2 sequences are SGHTA and FQGNSA. This CDR3 is CASSLSAGAQYF. CDR3 nucleotide sequence: TGTGCCAGCAGCTTAAGCGCGGGTGCGCAGTACTTC. Variable domain in full (rest from reference TRBV7-2 and TRBJ2-7): GAGVSQSPSNKVTEKGKDVELRCDPISGHTALYWYRQSLGQGLEFLIYFQGNSAPDKSGLPSDRFSAERTGGSVSTLTIQRTQQEDSAVYLCASSLSAGAQYFGPGTRLTVT.

This clonotype has a handful of counts. V is TRBV30 and J is TRBJ2-1; D call uncertain. Germline V CDR1 and CDR2: GTSNPN, SVGIG (reference sequence). Trimming removed 0 bases from V and 6 bases from J, with 9 bases in between. The CDR3 length is 13 residues. CDR3 loop: CAWSVPRPNEQFF. CDR3 nucleotide sequence: TGTGCCTGGAGTGTGCCAAGGCCCAATGAGCAGTTCTTC. Full variable domain (outside the CDR3, taken from reference TRBV30 and TRBJ2-1): SQTIHQWPATLVQPVGSPLSLECTVEGTSNPNLYWYRQAAGRGLQLLFYSVGIGQISSEVPQNLSASRPQDRQFILSSKKLLLSDSGFYLCAWSVPRPNEQFFGPGTRLTVL.

The gene calls are TRBV4-3 and TRBJ2-3; 7 bases are shared with TRBD2. CDR1 LGHNA and CDR2 YSLEER come from the germline V gene. J lost 9 bases, V lost 0 bases, and 15 bases had no gene match. There are 17 residues in the CDR3. CDR3 DNA sequence: TGCGCCAGCAGCCAAGAATGGGAGGGCGCAGGCCGGGGAACGCAGTATTTT. Translating gives CASSQEWEGAGRGTQYF.

The chain joins TRBV20-1 to TRBJ1-1; a possible D gene is TRBD1 (5 bases). Trimming left V 5 bases short and J 3 bases short, with 10 bases between. The CDR3 is 12 residues long. CDR1 and CDR2 (germline): DFQATT, SNEGSKA (reference sequence). The CDR3 coding sequence is TGCAGTGCTTCCTTAGGGGACACTGAAGCTTTCTTT. Amino acid sequence: CSASLGDTEAFF.

Points on this clonotype: This may be a read error: a much more frequent sequence differs by one nucleotide. The rearrangement links TRBV29-1 to TRBJ2-2; D not certain. Germline CDR1 is SQVTM and CDR2 is ANQGSEA. This CDR3 is 15 amino acids long. The V end lost 5 bases, the J end lost 2 bases, and 15 bases lay between the germline ends. In DNA, the CDR3 is TGCAGCGTTTCAGGCTTAGACTTCAACACCGGGGAGCTGTTTTTT. It codes for CSVSGLDFNTGELFF.